This T cell receptor beta chain was identified during a study of T cells after yellow fever vaccination. Study-wide points: Across the CD4 and CD8 compartments, a small share of clonotypes was present in both.

This clonotype was picked up many times. The antigen is undetermined. TCRdb itself ran the 5' RACE reads through MiXCR, one entry per CDR3 protein. This table holds under 30,000 distinct CDR3 sequences, under 6% found once. Germline values: CDR1 SEHNR, CDR2 FQNEAQ (reference sequence). After removal of 11 bases from V and 2 bases from J, the junction contained 9 bases not matched to a gene. This CDR3 is 13 amino acids long. This TCR was recovered from a young man who received the YFV17D yellow fever vaccine. The V and J genes are TRBV7-9 and TRBJ2-7; the match to TRBD1 covers 7 bases. Here the sequenced sample was CD8+ T cells sorted from PBMCs, taken 10 days after the yellow fever booster vaccination. As DNA, the CDR3 is TGTGCCGTGGAATCCCAGGGGGCCTACGAGCAGTACTTC. This gives the protein CAVESQGAYEQYF.